This TCR beta chain derives from a study of T cell changes during pregnancy in multiple sclerosis. CDR1 is MRHNA, CDR2 SNTAGT, per germline. V dropped 5 bases and J dropped 7 bases, with 11 bases sitting between them. The CDR3 consists of 13 residues. Only in-frame clones appear in the TCRdb table, and some are missing; sequencing was by immunoSEQ multiplex PCR. This table has 25,000 to 30,000 clones, roughly nine tenths appearing once. Only a few counts were recorded for this clone. The chain links TRBV6-4 to TRBJ2-2; tentatively, D is TRBD2 (5 bases). The specimen was CD8+ T cells from peripheral blood mononuclear cells, collected in the second trimester of pregnancy. The source of this sequence is a female donor with multiple sclerosis, enrolled in a pregnancy study. The CDR3 DNA sequence: TGTGCCAGCAGTACGGACGGGATCGGGGAGCTGTTTTTT. This sequence encodes CASSTDGIGELFF.